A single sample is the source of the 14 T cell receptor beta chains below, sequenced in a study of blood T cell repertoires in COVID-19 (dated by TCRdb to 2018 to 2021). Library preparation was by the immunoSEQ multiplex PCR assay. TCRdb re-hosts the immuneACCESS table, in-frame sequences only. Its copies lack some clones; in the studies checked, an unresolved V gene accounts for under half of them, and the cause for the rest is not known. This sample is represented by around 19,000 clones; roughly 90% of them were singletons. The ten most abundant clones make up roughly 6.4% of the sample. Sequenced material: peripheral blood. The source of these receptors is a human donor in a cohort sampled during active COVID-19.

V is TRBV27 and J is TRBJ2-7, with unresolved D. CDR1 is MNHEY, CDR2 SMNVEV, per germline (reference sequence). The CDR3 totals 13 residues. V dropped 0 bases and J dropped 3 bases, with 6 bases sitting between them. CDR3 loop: CASSLSRHYEQYF. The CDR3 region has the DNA TGTGCCAGCAGTTTATCGAGGCACTACGAGCAGTACTTC.

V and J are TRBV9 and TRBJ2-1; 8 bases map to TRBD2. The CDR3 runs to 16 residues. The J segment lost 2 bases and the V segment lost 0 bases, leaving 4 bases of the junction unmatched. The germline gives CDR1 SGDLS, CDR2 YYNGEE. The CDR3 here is CASSVGNSGTYNEQFF. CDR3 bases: TGTGCCAGCAGCGTAGGCAATAGCGGGACCTACAATGAGCAGTTCTTC.

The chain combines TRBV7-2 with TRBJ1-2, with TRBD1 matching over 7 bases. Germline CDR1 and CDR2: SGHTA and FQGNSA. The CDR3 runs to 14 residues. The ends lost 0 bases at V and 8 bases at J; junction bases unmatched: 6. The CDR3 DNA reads TGTGCCAGCAGCTTAGCCTCAGGGGGGAGCGGCTACACCTTC. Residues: CASSLASGGSGYTF. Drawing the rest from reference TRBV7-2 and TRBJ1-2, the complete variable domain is GAGVSQSPSNKVTEKGKDVELRCDPISGHTALYWYRQSLGQGLEFLIYFQGNSAPDKSGLPSDRFSAERTGGSVSTLTIQRTQQEDSAVYLCASSLASGGSGYTFGSGTRLTVV.

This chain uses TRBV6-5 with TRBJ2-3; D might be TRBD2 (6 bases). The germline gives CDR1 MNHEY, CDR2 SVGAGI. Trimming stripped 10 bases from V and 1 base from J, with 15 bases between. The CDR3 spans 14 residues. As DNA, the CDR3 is TGTGCCACCGGGGGACCGAAAGGCACAGATACGCAGTATTTT. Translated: CATGGPKGTDTQYF.

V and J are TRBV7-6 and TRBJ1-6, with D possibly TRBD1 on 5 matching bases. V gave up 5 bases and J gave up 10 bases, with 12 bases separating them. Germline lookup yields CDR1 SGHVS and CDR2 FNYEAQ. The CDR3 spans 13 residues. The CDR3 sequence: CASSLTGESPLHF. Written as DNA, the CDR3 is TGTGCCAGCAGCCTCACGGGGGAATCACCCCTCCACTTT.

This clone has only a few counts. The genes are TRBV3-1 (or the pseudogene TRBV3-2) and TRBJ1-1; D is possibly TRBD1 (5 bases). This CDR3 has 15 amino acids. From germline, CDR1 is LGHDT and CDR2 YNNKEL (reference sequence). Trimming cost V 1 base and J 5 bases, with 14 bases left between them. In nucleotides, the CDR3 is TGTGCCAGCAGCCAAGTTGGGGGGATTGGGACTGAAGCTTTCTTT. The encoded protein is CASSQVGGIGTEAFF.

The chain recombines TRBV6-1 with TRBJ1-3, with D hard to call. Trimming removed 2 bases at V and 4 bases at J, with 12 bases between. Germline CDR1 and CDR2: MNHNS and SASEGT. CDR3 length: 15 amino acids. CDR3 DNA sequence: TGTGCCAGCAGTGAACAGTCAGGTTCGGGAAACACCATATATTTT. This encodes CASSEQSGSGNTIYF.

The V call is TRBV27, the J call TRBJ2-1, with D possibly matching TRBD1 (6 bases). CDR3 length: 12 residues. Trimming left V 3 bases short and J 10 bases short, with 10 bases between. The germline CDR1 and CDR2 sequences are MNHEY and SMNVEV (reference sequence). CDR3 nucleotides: TGTGCCAGCAGTTTGGTCGGACAGGAGCAGTTCTTC. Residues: CASSLVGQEQFF.

This CDR3 is CATAAGANVLTF. The CDR3 DNA reads TGTGCCACCGCGGCTGGGGCCAACGTCCTGACTTTC. The rearrangement uses TRBV10-3 and TRBJ2-6; D gene ambiguous. The CDR3 consists of 12 residues. In germline, CDR1 is ENHRY, CDR2 SYGVKD. The V and J ends lost 10 bases and 2 bases respectively, with 6 bases between them.

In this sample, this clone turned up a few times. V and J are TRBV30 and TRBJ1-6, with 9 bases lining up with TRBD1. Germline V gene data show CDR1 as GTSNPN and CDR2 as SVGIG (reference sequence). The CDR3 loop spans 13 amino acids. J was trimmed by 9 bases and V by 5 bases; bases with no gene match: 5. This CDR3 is CAWETGGGSPLHF. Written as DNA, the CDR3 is TGTGCCTGGGAGACAGGGGGAGGTTCACCCCTCCACTTT.

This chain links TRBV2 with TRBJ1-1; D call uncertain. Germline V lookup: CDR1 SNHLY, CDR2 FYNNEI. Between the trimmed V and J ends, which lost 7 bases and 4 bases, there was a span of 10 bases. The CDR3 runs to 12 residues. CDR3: CASTPESTEAFF. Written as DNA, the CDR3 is TGTGCCAGCACCCCGGAGAGCACTGAAGCTTTCTTT.

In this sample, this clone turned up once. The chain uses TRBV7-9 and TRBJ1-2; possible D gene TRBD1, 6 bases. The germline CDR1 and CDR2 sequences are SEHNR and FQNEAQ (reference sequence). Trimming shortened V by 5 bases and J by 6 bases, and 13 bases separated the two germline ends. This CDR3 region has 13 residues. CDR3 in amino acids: CASSHRQEDGYTF. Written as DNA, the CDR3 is TGTGCCAGCAGCCACCGACAGGAGGATGGCTACACCTTC.

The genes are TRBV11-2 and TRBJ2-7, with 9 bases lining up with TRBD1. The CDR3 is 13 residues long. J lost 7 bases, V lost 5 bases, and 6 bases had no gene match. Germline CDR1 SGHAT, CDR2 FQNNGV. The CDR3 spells CASSLQGAREQYF. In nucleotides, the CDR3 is TGTGCCAGCAGCCTACAGGGGGCGCGGGAGCAGTACTTC.

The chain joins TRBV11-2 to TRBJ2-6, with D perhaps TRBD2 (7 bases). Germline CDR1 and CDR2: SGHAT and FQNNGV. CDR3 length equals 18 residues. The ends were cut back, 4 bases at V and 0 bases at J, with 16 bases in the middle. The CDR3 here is CASSSGTGGPSGANVLTF. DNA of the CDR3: TGTGCCAGCAGCTCCGGGACGGGGGGCCCCTCTGGGGCCAACGTCCTGACTTTC. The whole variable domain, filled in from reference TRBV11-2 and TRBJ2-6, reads EAGVAQSPRYKIIEKRQSVAFWCNPISGHATLYWYQQILGQGPKLLIQFQNNGVVDDSQLPKDRFSAERLKGVDSTLKIQPAKLEDSAVYLCASSSGTGGPSGANVLTFGAGSRLTVL.